This TCR beta chain was sequenced in a study of human T cells and chemical hapten exposure. TCRdb itself ran the RACE reads through MiXCR, one entry per CDR3 protein. The repertoire holds a few hundred thousand distinct CDR3 sequences, with under 6.5% as singletons. Time point reported: patch test 2, 6 weeks after DPC sensitization. Treatment: therapeutic diphenylcyclopropenone sensitization with weekly scalp DPC. The study drew its donors from alopecia patients who were 18 to 70 years old and suitable for DPC. The authors extracted total RNA from unfractionated whole blood. J was trimmed by 2 bases and V by 0 bases; bases with no gene match: 13. Per the germline V gene, CDR1 is LGHNA and CDR2 is YNFKEQ. This CDR3 is 18 amino acids long.

The sequence was obtained from a woman under 30 with alopecia areata. Some clones in this sample may be carry-over from other donors' samples. The sequencing used whole blood, collected in connection with sensitization to the hapten diphenylcyclopropenone (DPC). J is TRBJ2-7 and V is TRBV4-2; 7 bases fit TRBD2. CDR3 amino acids: CASSQDSSGAIGTYEQYF. The DNA for the CDR3 is TGTGCCAGCAGCCAAGATTCGAGCGGGGCTATAGGGACCTACGAGCAGTACTTC.